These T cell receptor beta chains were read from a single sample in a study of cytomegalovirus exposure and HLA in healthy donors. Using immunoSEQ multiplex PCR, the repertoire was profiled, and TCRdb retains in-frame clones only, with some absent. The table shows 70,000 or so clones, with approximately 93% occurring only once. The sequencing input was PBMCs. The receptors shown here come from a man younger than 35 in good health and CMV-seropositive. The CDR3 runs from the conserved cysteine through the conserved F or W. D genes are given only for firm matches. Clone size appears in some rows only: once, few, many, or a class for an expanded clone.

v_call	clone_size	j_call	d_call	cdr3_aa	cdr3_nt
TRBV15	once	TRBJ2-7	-	CATSRDHGGQDEQYF	TGTGCCACCAGCAGAGATCACGGGGGGCAGGACGAGCAGTACTTC
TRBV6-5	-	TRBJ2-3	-	CASSYQQGLSDTQYF	TGTGCCAGCAGTTACCAGCAGGGTTTATCAGATACGCAGTATTTT
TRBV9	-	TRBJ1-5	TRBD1	CASSATGGSQPQHF	TGTGCCAGCAGCGCGACAGGGGGTAGTCAGCCCCAGCATTTT
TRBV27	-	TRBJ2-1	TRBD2	CASSSSILAGEYNEQFF	TGTGCCAGCAGTTCCTCCATTCTAGCGGGAGAATACAATGAGCAGTTCTTC
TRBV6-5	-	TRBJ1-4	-	CASSYKHNEKLFF	TGTGCCAGCAGTTACAAGCATAATGAAAAACTGTTTTTT
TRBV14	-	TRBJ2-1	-	CASSQDRWYGYNEQFF	TGTGCCAGCAGCCAAGATCGATGGTACGGTTACAATGAGCAGTTCTTC
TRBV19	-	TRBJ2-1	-	CASSTSRTSYNEQFF	TGTGCCAGTAGTACGAGTAGGACTTCCTACAATGAGCAGTTCTTC
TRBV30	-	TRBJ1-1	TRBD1	CAWKSGGLNTEAFF	TGTGCCTGGAAGTCAGGGGGGCTGAACACTGAAGCTTTCTTT
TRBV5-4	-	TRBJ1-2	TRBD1	CASSFGTGRNYGYTF	TGTGCCAGCAGCTTCGGGACAGGGAGGAACTATGGCTACACCTTC
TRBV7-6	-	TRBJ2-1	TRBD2	CASSQQREGLGEQFF	TGTGCCAGCAGCCAACAGCGGGAGGGGTTGGGGGAGCAGTTCTTC
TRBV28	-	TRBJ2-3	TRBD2	CASSSSGRGVAGDTQYF	TGTGCCAGCAGTTCCTCAGGGAGGGGAGTAGCGGGTGATACGCAGTATTTT
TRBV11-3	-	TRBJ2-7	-	CASSLDGGPYEQYF	TGTGCCAGCAGCTTAGACGGAGGACCCTACGAGCAGTACTTC
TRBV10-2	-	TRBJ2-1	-	CASSEREEQFF	TGCGCCAGCAGTGAGAGGGAGGAGCAGTTCTTC
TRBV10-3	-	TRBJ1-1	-	CATQGSQGTTEAFF	TGTGCCACCCAGGGGTCTCAAGGGACCACTGAAGCTTTCTTT
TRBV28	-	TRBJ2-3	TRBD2	CASSLRTRSTDTQYF	TGTGCCAGCAGCCTTAGGACTAGAAGCACAGATACGCAGTATTTT
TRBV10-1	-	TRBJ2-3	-	CAITLGLHHRETQYF	TGCGCCATTACACTCGGACTACACCACCGGGAAACGCAGTATTTT
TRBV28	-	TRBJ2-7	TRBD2	CASRTGLAGVGEQYF	TGTGCCAGCAGAACAGGGCTAGCGGGAGTGGGAGAGCAGTACTTC
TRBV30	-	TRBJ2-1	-	CAWSPSIAESSYNEQFF	TGTGCCTGGAGTCCAAGTATTGCGGAAAGCTCCTACAATGAGCAGTTCTTC
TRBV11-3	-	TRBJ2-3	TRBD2	CASSLGGGPGDTQYF	TGTGCCAGCAGCTTAGGGGGAGGGCCAGGAGATACGCAGTATTTT
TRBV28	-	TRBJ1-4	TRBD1	CASSVTGANEKLFF	TGTGCCAGCAGTGTGACAGGGGCGAATGAAAAACTGTTTTTT
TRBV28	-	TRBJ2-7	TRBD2	CASTRGGSSSYEQYF	TGTGCCAGCACCCGGGGAGGGTCCTCTTCCTACGAGCAGTACTTC
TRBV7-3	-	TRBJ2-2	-	CASSLQGQNTGELFF	TGTGCCAGCAGCTTACAGGGCCAAAATACCGGGGAGCTGTTTTTT
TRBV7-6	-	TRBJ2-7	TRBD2	CASSLELAGSYEQYF	TGTGCCAGCAGTTTAGAACTAGCGGGGAGCTACGAGCAGTACTTC
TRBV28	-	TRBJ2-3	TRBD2	CASSVPGSGEPTDTQYF	TGTGCCAGCAGTGTCCCCGGAAGCGGGGAACCCACAGATACGCAGTATTTT
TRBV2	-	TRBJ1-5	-	CASSRRNQVGNQPQHF	TGTGCCAGCAGTCGACGTAATCAGGTGGGCAATCAGCCCCAGCATTTT
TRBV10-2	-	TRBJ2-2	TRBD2	CASSLTSGGNTGELFF	TGCGCCAGCAGCCTCACTAGCGGGGGAAACACCGGGGAGCTGTTTTTT
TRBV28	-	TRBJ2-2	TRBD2	CASSRGTSGTGELFF	TGTGCCAGCAGTCGCGGGACTAGCGGGACCGGGGAGCTGTTTTTT
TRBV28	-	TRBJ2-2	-	CASRDAGWGTNTGELFF	TGTGCCAGCAGGGACGCGGGGTGGGGGACGAACACCGGGGAGCTGTTTTTT
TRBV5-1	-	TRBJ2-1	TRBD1	CASSRGQGVDNEQFF	TGCGCCAGCAGCCGTGGACAGGGGGTCGACAATGAGCAGTTCTTC
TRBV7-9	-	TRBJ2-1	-	CASSRDNEQFF	TGTGCCAGCAGCCGGGACAATGAGCAGTTCTTC
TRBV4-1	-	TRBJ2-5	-	CASSQAGYQETQYF	TGCGCCAGCAGCCAAGCGGGATACCAAGAGACCCAGTACTTC
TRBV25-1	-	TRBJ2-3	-	CASSALLAGSTDTQYF	TGTGCCAGCAGTGCCCTTCTGGCGGGGAGCACAGATACGCAGTATTTT
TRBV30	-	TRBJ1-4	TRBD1	CAWSVGQTKYNEKLFF	TGTGCCTGGAGTGTGGGACAGACGAAATACAATGAAAAACTGTTTTTT
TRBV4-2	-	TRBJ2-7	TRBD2	CASSQGLAGSYEQYF	TGTGCCAGCAGCCAAGGACTAGCGGGCTCCTACGAGCAGTACTTC
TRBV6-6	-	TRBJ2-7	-	CASSNGPYEQYF	TGTGCCAGCAGTAATGGGCCCTACGAGCAGTACTTC
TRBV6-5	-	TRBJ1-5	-	CASSTRQASGPQHF	TGTGCCAGCAGTACCCGACAGGCCTCGGGGCCCCAGCATTTT
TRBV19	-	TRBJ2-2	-	CASKKGSAGTTGELFF	TGTGCCAGTAAAAAAGGTTCGGCGGGGACCACCGGGGAGCTGTTTTTT
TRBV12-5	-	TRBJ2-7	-	CASGLVLWQGVNEQYF	TGTGCTAGTGGTTTGGTCCTCTGGCAGGGTGTTAACGAGCAGTACTTC
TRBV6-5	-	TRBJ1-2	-	CASFFPAGGPSGYTF	TGTGCCAGTTTCTTCCCCGCGGGCGGTCCTAGTGGCTACACCTTC
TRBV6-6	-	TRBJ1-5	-	CASSYSRNQPQHF	TGTGCCAGCAGTTACTCACGGAATCAGCCCCAGCATTTT
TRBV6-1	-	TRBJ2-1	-	CASSEAPSGRPIDEQFF	TGTGCCAGCAGTGAAGCCCCGAGCGGCCGACCCATTGATGAGCAGTTCTTC
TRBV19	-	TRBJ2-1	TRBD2	CATRTSVGTNEQFF	TGTGCCACCCGGACTAGCGTGGGGACCAATGAGCAGTTCTTC
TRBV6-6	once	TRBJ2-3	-	CASSYKDTQYF	TGTGCCAGCAGTTATAAAGATACGCAGTATTTT
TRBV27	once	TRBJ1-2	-	CASSFTGGNGYTF	TGTGCCAGCAGTTTTACGGGGGGCAATGGCTACACCTTC
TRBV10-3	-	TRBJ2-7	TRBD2	CAISSGTSASSYEQYF	TGTGCCATCAGTTCCGGGACTAGCGCTAGCTCCTACGAGCAGTACTTC
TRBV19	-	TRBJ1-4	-	CASSIQINEKLFF	TGTGCCAGTAGTATACAGATTAATGAAAAACTGTTTTTT
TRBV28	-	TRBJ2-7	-	CASSYHNGQYF	TGTGCCAGCAGCTATCATAACGGGCAGTACTTC
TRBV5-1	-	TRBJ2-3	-	CASSAPTGWGADTQYF	TGCGCCAGCAGCGCCCCTACGGGGTGGGGAGCAGATACGCAGTATTTT
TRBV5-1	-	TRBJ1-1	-	CASSQIVGSTEAFF	TGCGCCAGCAGCCAGATAGTCGGGAGCACTGAAGCTTTCTTT
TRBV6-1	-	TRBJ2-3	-	CASSFADTTYTQYF	TGTGCCAGCAGTTTTGCGGACACCACCTATACGCAGTATTTT
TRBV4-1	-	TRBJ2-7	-	CASSQERRGQGEQYF	TGCGCCAGCAGCCAAGAACGGAGAGGTCAGGGGGAGCAGTACTTC
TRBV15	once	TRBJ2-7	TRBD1	CATSSTGQGAPLEQYF	TGTGCCACCAGCAGTACCGGACAGGGGGCTCCCCTCGAGCAGTACTTC
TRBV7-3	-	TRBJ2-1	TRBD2	CASSFSGYPSYNEQFF	TGTGCCAGCAGCTTTAGCGGGTATCCATCCTACAATGAGCAGTTCTTC
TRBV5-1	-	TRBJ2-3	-	CASSLELPSTDTQYF	TGCGCCAGCAGCTTGGAACTACCGAGCACAGATACGCAGTATTTT
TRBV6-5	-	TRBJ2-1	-	CASSNGGAQYNEQFF	TGTGCCAGCAGTAACGGAGGGGCTCAATACAATGAGCAGTTCTTC
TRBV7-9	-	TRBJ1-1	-	CASSPDAREKRGMNTEAFF	TGTGCCAGCAGCCCCGACGCCAGGGAAAAGAGAGGTATGAACACTGAAGCTTTCTTT
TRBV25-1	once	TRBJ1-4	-	CASRSGSPWANEKLFF	TGTGCCAGCAGATCCGGGTCCCCTTGGGCTAATGAAAAACTGTTTTTT
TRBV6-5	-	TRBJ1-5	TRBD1	CASRKQGRRNQPQHF	TGTGCCAGCAGAAAACAGGGGAGGCGCAATCAGCCCCAGCATTTT
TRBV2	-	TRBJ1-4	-	CATQTGATNEKLFF	TGTGCCACCCAAACCGGGGCAACTAATGAAAAACTGTTTTTT